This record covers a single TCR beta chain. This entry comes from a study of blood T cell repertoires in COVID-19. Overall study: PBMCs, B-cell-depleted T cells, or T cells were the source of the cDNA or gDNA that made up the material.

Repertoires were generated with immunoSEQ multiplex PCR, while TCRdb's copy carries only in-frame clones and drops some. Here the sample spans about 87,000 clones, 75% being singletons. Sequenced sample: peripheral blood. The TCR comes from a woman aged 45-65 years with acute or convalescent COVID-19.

CDR3 region: CATSPSGRGLANTQYF. Here the CDR3 DNA reads TGTGCCACCAGTCCCTCGGGGCGGGGCCTAGCTAATACGCAGTATTTT. The V gene is TRBV24-1, the J gene TRBJ2-3; a weak D match, TRBD2 (6 bases). V was trimmed by 6 bases and J by 7 bases, leaving 22 bases between them. The CDR3 is 16 amino acids. Germline-derived CDR1 and CDR2 are KGHDR and SFDVKD.